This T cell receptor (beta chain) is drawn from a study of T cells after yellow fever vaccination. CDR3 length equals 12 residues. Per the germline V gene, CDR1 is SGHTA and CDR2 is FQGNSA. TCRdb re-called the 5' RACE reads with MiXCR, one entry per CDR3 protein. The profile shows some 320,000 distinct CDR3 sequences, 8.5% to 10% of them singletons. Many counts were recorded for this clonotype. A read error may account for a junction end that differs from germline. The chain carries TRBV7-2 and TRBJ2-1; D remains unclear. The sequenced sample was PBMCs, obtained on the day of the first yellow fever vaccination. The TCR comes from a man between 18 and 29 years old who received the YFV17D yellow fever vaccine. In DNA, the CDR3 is TGCGCCAGCAGCTTGGCCAGCAATGAGCAGTTCTTC. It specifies CASSLASNEQFF.